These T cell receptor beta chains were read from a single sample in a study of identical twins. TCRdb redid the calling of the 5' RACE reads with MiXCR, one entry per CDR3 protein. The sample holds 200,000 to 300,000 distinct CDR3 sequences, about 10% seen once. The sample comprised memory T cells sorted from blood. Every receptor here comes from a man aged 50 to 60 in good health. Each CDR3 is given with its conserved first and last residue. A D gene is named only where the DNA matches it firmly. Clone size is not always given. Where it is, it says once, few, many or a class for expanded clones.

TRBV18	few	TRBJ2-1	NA	TGTGCCAGCTCACCACAGGCTAGCGTCGTATATGAGCAGTTCTTC	CASSPQASVVYEQFF
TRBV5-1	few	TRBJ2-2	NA	TGCGCCAGCAGCTTGAGGGTTCAGGGGAACACCGGGGAGCTGTTTTTT	CASSLRVQGNTGELFF
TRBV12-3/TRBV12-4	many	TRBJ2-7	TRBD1	TGTGCCAGCAGTTCCCGTCGGGACAGGAAATCCTACGAGCAGTACTTC	CASSSRRDRKSYEQYF
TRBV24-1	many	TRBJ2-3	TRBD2	TGTGCCACCAGTTACGGGGCGGGAGAGGTCACAGATACGCAGTATTTT	CATSYGAGEVTDTQYF
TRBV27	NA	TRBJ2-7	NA	TGTGCCAGCAGTTTGAATTTTACAGGATACTACGAGCAGTACTTC	CASSLNFTGYYEQYF
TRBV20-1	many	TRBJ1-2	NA	TGCAGTGCTTTACGCGACAGCGAGTATGGCTACACCTTC	CSALRDSEYGYTF
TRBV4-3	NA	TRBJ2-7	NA	TGCGCCAGCAGCCAAGATGGGGGGACCTCCTACGAGCAGTACTTC	CASSQDGGTSYEQYF
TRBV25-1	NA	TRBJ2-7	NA	TGTGCCAGCAGGCCGGCCGGCTCCTACGAGCAGTACTTC	CASRPAGSYEQYF
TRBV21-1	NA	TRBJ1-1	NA	TGTGCCAGCAGCAAAGGATCCTCGGGGGCTATGAACACTGAAGCTTTCTTT	CASSKGSSGAMNTEAFF
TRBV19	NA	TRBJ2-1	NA	TGTGCCAGTAGTATCTGGACCAATCGCGTAGGGGAGCAGTTCTTC	CASSIWTNRVGEQFF
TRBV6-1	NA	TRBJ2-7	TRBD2	TGTGCCAGCATGAATTCAGCGGGGGCCTACGAGCAGTACTTC	CASMNSAGAYEQYF
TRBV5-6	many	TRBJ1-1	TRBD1	TGTGCCAGCAGCTACCGCGGACAGGGGACTGAAGCTTTCTTT	CASSYRGQGTEAFF
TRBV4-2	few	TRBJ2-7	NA	TGTGCCAGCAGCCATGACGGGGATACCTACGAGCAGTACTTC	CASSHDGDTYEQYF
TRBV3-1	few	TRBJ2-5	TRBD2	TGTGCCAGCAGCCAAGTAGCGGGAGGGCTCCAAGAGACCCAGTACTTC	CASSQVAGGLQETQYF
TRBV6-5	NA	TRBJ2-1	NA	TGTGCCAGCAGTTACTTGACAAACAATGAGCAGTTCTTC	CASSYLTNNEQFF